The TCR beta chain described here comes from a study of cytotoxic CD8 clonotypes in ibrutinib-treated CLL. For the study at large: Among the patients, roughly 12 presented as relapsed/refractory and 15 as treatment-naive; 17 to 18 showed unmutated IGHV. Response was recorded as partial in 25 or so patients and complete in 2; at median 68 months, roughly 15 remained remitted and approximately twelve had progressed.

Sequencing was performed with immunoSEQ multiplex PCR; in TCRdb, only in-frame clones are kept and a portion is missing. Of 200,000 to 250,000 clones in the sample, 70% to 75% are singletons; the top ten hold about 6.2%. Concerning this clone: Antigen unknown.

Regarding the study as a whole: Measured clonality at baseline was greater than in age-matched healthy donors and tracked with circulating CD8+ T-cell counts.

Trimming at V came to 6 bases and at J to 0 bases, leaving 11 bases not matched to a gene. Germline CDR1 reads SGHAT; CDR2 reads FQNNGV. The CDR3 is 18 residues long. The source was PBMCs, collected after 12 months of ibrutinib treatment. This chain uses TRBV11-2 with TRBJ2-3; 11 nucleotides match TRBD1. This clonotype was sampled from a human donor with chronic lymphocytic leukemia. This CDR3 is CASRPGTGGIVSTDTQYF. The CDR3, as DNA: TGTGCCAGCAGGCCCGGGACAGGGGGGATTGTCAGCACAGATACGCAGTATTTT.